The 12 T cell receptor beta chains reported below all come from one sample, sequenced in a study of molecular identifiers for immune sequencing clone quantification. From the PCR reads, TCRdb called clonotypes with MiXCR, one entry per CDR3 protein. The sample consists of about 510,000 distinct CDR3 sequences, about 25% of them appearing once. Source material: naive CD8+ T cells from blood, with Jurkat cell RNA spiked in. Subset of the sample: FACS-sorted CD8+CD4-CCR7+CD45RA+ naive T cells. Every receptor here comes from a human donor in good health. Some libraries in this study had Jurkat cell RNA spiked in.

The V call is TRBV20-1, the J call TRBJ2-7; a possible D gene is TRBD2 (5 bases). From germline, CDR1 is DFQATT and CDR2 SNEGSKA (reference sequence). The V gene lost 0 bases and the J gene lost 3 bases, with 12 bases spanning the gap. This CDR3 has 14 residues. DNA for the CDR3: TGCAGTGCTAGAGATGTGGGCCGGGACTACGAGCAGTACTTC. Amino acid sequence: CSARDVGRDYEQYF.

A remark on this clonotype: Since no conserved phenylalanine or tryptophan closes the CDR3, a read error is the likely cause. The chain carries TRBV6-2 or TRBV6-3 and TRBJ1-6; D not certain. CDR1 is MNHEY, CDR2 SVGEGT, per germline. The CDR3 sequence is 16 residues long. V was pared by 4 bases and J by 2 bases, with 12 bases between. The CDR3 DNA reads as TGTGCCAGCAGTTTCGGGCGGATTACCTATAATTCACCCCTCCACTCT. Its translation: CASSFGRITYNSPLHS.

This clonotype came up many times. The J gene is TRBJ2-7, the V gene TRBV29-1; D is unresolved. Germline V gene sequence: CDR1 SQVTM, CDR2 ANQGSEA. The CDR3 totals 12 residues. The germline V and J ends were trimmed by 6 bases and 3 bases, with 12 bases remaining between them. As DNA, the CDR3 is TGCAGCGTCCGGGCGGAATACTACGAGCAGTACTTC. Amino acids: CSVRAEYYEQYF.

Notes on this clonotype: Germline and junction disagree at one end, which may indicate a read error. The chain has TRBV4-3 and TRBJ2-3, with 7 bases fitting TRBD1. Germline CDR1 reads LGHNA; CDR2 reads YSLEER. The CDR3 has 15 residues. CDR3 residues: CDSSPRTGSTDTQYF. The CDR3 bases are TGCGACAGCAGCCCTAGGACAGGAAGCACAGATACGCAGTATTTT.

Turning to this clonotype: This may arise from a read error, as a much more abundant clone is one base away. The V and J genes are TRBV6-2 or TRBV6-3 and TRBJ1-4; no clear D gene. The CDR3 contains 15 residues. CDR1 is MNHEY, CDR2 SVGEGT, per germline. The CDR3 DNA reads as TGTGCCAGCAGGTACTCCGGACTTGAAGGTGAAAAACTGTTTTTT. Its translation is CASRYSGLEGEKLFF.

The gene calls are TRBV10-3 and TRBJ2-3, with TRBD2 matching 13 bases. Germline V gene data show CDR1 as ENHRY and CDR2 as SYGVKD. V was pared by 2 bases and J by 8 bases, with 7 bases of the junction left unmatched. The CDR3 length is 16 residues. The CDR3 region is CAISEGLAGAGGTQYF. The CDR3 nucleotides read TGTGCCATCAGTGAGGGACTAGCGGGAGCTGGGGGTACGCAGTATTTT.

In this sample, this clonotype turned up a few times. The CDR3 DNA reads TGTGCCAGCAGTACCCCTGGAGGGGGATCCGAGCAGTACTTC. Its protein is CASSTPGGGSEQYF. This chain joins TRBV6-2 or TRBV6-3 and TRBJ2-7; perhaps D is TRBD1 or TRBD2 (6 bases each). The germline V gene has CDR1 MNHEY and CDR2 SVGEGT. This CDR3 is built from 14 residues. V lost 5 bases, J lost 6 bases, and 17 bases lay in between.

Comment on this clonotype: This could be a read error, since a much larger clone is one nucleotide away. This sequence joins TRBV12-5 and TRBJ2-1; TRBD1 matches at 9 bases. CDR3 length: 14 residues. Germline-derived CDR1 and CDR2 are LGHNT and FRNRAP. DNA of the CDR3: TGTGCTGGTGGTTTGCTCCGTTTAGGGACAGGGCACTTCTTC. Encoded protein: CAGGLLRLGTGHFF.

There are many counts of this clonotype. This chain links TRBV6-2 or TRBV6-3 with TRBJ2-5; TRBD1 agrees at 7 bases. There are 14 residues in the CDR3. Trimming took 2 bases from V and 7 from J; bases not matched to a gene: 7. Germline CDR1 and CDR2: MNHEY and SVGEGT. This CDR3 is CASSYGTAGGTQYF. CDR3 bases: TGTGCCAGCAGTTACGGGACAGCTGGAGGGACCCAGTACTTC.

This clonotype was counted ten times or more. The chain combines TRBV7-8 with TRBJ2-1, with D hard to call. Germline V gene sequence: CDR1 SGHVS, CDR2 FQNEAQ. CDR3 length: 11 amino acids. Trimming stripped 5 bases from V and 5 bases from J, with 4 bases between. This CDR3 reads CASSPDNEQFF. CDR3 DNA: TGTGCCAGCAGCCCAGACAATGAGCAGTTCTTC.

This clonotype was picked up many times. The chain combines TRBV28 with TRBJ2-5; 11 bases match TRBD2. The germline V gene encodes CDR1 MDHEN and CDR2 SYDVKM. After removal of 3 bases from V and 3 bases from J, the junction contained 0 bases not matched to a gene. This CDR3 has 14 residues. The DNA of the CDR3 is TGTGCCAGCAGTTTGACTAGCGGGAAAGAGACCCAGTACTTC. Its protein product is CASSLTSGKETQYF. The full variable domain, its missing parts supplied by reference TRBV28 and TRBJ2-5, is DVKVTQSSRYLVKRTGEKVFLECVQDMDHENMFWYRQDPGLGLRLIYFSYDVKMKEKGDIPEGYSVSREKKERFSLILESASTNQTSMYLCASSLTSGKETQYFGPGTRLLVL.

This clonotype has more than one count but fewer than ten. V and J are TRBV20-1 and TRBJ2-3; TRBD2 aligns across 15 bases. Trimming took 6 bases from V and 0 from J; bases not matched to a gene: 10. This CDR3 is 18 amino acids long. Germline CDR1 DFQATT, CDR2 SNEGSKA (reference sequence). The CDR3 reads CSAEGLAGGEGSTDTQYF. CDR3 nucleotide sequence: TGCAGTGCCGAAGGACTAGCGGGAGGGGAGGGTAGCACAGATACGCAGTATTTT.